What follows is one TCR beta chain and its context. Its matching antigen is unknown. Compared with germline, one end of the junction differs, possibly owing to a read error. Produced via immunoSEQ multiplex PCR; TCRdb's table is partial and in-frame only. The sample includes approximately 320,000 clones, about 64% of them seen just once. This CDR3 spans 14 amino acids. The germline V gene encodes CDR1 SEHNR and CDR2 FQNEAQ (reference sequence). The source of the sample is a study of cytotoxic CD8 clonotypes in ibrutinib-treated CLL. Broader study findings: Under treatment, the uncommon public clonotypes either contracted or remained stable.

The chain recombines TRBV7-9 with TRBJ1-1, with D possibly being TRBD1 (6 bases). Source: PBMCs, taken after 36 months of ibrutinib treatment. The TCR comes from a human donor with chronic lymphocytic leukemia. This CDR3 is CASSLASGDTEAFF. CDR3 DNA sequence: TGTGCCAGCAGCCTAGCGTCAGGGGACACTGAAGCTTTCTTT.